This T cell receptor beta chain came from a study of T-cell memory formation after mild COVID-19. Study-wide findings and caveats: Contracting clones from day 15 to 85 showed balanced CD4/CD8; later expanders favored CD4+.

5'RACE with constant-segment primers yielded barcoded, UMI-tagged TCR alpha and TCR beta cDNA libraries. TCRdb independently ran MiXCR on the 5' RACE reads; one entry per CDR3 protein. The data contain 450,000 to 650,000 distinct CDR3 sequences, less than 25% of them singletons. This clonotype was recorded many times. The antigen is undetermined. Trimming cost V 1 base and J 1 base; bases outside gene matches: 4. The V gene's germline CDR1 is SGHVS and CDR2 FNYEAQ. The CDR3 has 16 amino acids. The specimen was PBMCs or a T cell subset sorted from them (not recorded which). The chain carries TRBV7-6 and TRBJ2-7, with 10 bases aligning to TRBD1. This clonotype originated in an adult woman who had mild COVID-19 (a few samples of this study predate the infection). Cell type and time point are not known. This CDR3 reads CASSLGPGQGSYEQYF. For the CDR3, the DNA is TGTGCCAGCAGCTTAGGTCCGGGACAGGGGTCCTACGAGCAGTACTTC.